The 22 T cell receptor beta chains below come from one sample, sequenced in a study of blood T cell repertoires in COVID-19. TCRdb keeps only in-frame clones here, not all; method: immunoSEQ multiplex PCR. The sample records 300,000 to 450,000 clones, 85% being singletons. What was sequenced was peripheral blood. Receptor source: a woman between 18 and 29 years old with acute or convalescent COVID-19.

This chain joins TRBV29-1 and TRBJ1-2; D possibly corresponds to TRBD1 (5 bases). The V and J ends lost 0 bases and 0 bases respectively, with 8 bases between them. Germline V gene sequence: CDR1 SQVTM, CDR2 ANQGSEA. This CDR3 region has 14 residues. The CDR3 DNA reads as TGCAGCGTTGAAGACAGGGCCTCTAACTATGGCTACACCTTC. Translation: CSVEDRASNYGYTF.

About this clone itself: This sample includes further DNA sequences coding for the same CDR3. The chain recombines TRBV9 with TRBJ1-2; 7 nucleotides align to TRBD1. With V trimmed by 0 bases and J by 0 bases, 2 bases remained unmatched. Germline V gives CDR1 SGDLS, CDR2 YYNGEE. The CDR3 spans 15 residues. The CDR3 bases are TGTGCCAGCAGCGTAGCCGGGACAGCTAACTATGGCTACACCTTC. Its translation: CASSVAGTANYGYTF.

This clone has only one observation. The chain links TRBV6-5 to TRBJ1-1; no firm D call. V shed 7 bases and J shed 1 base, with 10 bases lying between them. The CDR3 loop spans 13 amino acids. Germline values: CDR1 MNHEY, CDR2 SVGAGI. CDR3 loop: CASTWRTNTEAFF. The CDR3, as DNA: TGTGCCAGCACCTGGAGAACGAACACTGAAGCTTTCTTT.

The sample holds a few counts of this clone. J is TRBJ1-2 and V is TRBV5-6, with D uncertain. The ends were cut back, 1 base at V and 1 base at J, with 11 bases in the middle. The CDR3 has 15 amino acids. From germline, CDR1 is SGHDT and CDR2 YYEEEE. The CDR3 here is CASSLRARNNYGYTF. CDR3 DNA: TGTGCCAGCAGCTTGCGTGCCAGGAATAACTATGGCTACACCTTC.

The rearrangement links TRBV5-4 to TRBJ2-7; tentatively, D is TRBD1 (6 bases). This CDR3 region has 14 residues. The V gene's germline CDR1 is SGHNT and CDR2 YYREEE (reference sequence). V was cut by 0 bases and J by 2 bases, with 9 bases left in between. As DNA, the CDR3 is TGTGCCAGCAGCTTGGACCAGGGGCCCTACGAGCAGTACTTC. Encoded protein: CASSLDQGPYEQYF.

As DNA, the CDR3 is TGCGCCAGCAGCTTGAAGTCGGACAGGAGCGGTAATTCACCCCTCCACTTT. This gives the protein CASSLKSDRSGNSPLHF. The chain combines TRBV5-1 with TRBJ1-6, with TRBD1 identical over 7 bases. Looked up from germline, CDR1 is SGHRS and CDR2 is YFSETQ. V lost 1 base to trimming and J lost 6 bases; unmatched junction nucleotides: 10. The CDR3 is 17 residues long.

This chain uses TRBV5-1 with TRBJ2-1, with TRBD2 identical over 8 bases. Germline V gene sequence: CDR1 SGHRS, CDR2 YFSETQ. CDR3 length equals 15 residues. V trimming: 0 bases; J trimming: 3 bases; junction bases outside the gene matches: 2. The CDR3 here is CASSLASGGYNEQFF. DNA of the CDR3: TGCGCCAGCAGCTTGGCAAGCGGGGGCTACAATGAGCAGTTCTTC.

The chain uses TRBV6-5 and TRBJ1-5, with D maybe TRBD1 (5 bases). Per germline, CDR1 MNHEY and CDR2 SVGAGI. The V and J ends lost 0 bases and 6 bases respectively, with 9 bases between them. This CDR3 comprises 14 residues. The CDR3 DNA reads TGTGCCAGCAGTTACTCTTGGGGCGGTCAGCCCCAGCATTTT. Translated: CASSYSWGGQPQHF.

J is TRBJ1-2 and V is TRBV9; TRBD1 matches at 10 bases. CDR3 length: 14 residues. From germline, CDR1 is SGDLS and CDR2 YYNGEE. Trimming removed 3 bases from V and 7 bases from J; junction bases left unmatched: 6. CDR3 coding DNA: TGTGCCAGCAGCGGAACGACAGGGGGCGCTGGCTACACCTTC. Translation gives CASSGTTGGAGYTF. Combining the CDR3 with reference TRBV9 and TRBJ1-2 gives the whole variable domain DSGVTQTPKHLITATGQRVTLRCSPRSGDLSVYWYQQSLDQGLQFLIQYYNGEERAKGNILERFSAQQFPDLHSELNLSSLELGDSALYFCASSGTTGGAGYTFGSGTRLTVV.

The chain recombines TRBV11-3 with TRBJ2-7; 10 bases match TRBD2. CDR3 length: 18 residues. Germline-derived CDR1 and CDR2 are SGHNT and YENEEA. J lost 3 bases, V lost 1 base, and 12 bases had no gene match. This chain's CDR3 is CASSLGARLAGACYEQYF. CDR3 nucleotides: TGTGCCAGCAGCTTAGGGGCCAGGCTAGCGGGGGCCTGCTACGAGCAGTACTTC.

The V gene is TRBV5-1, the J gene TRBJ2-1; 8 bases agree with TRBD2. CDR1 is SGHRS, CDR2 YFSETQ, per germline. Trimming removed 0 bases from V and 5 bases from J; junction bases left unmatched: 7. CDR3 length equals 16 residues. CDR3 sequence: CASSLVGRALDNEQFF. In DNA, the CDR3 is TGCGCCAGCAGCTTGGTCGGGAGGGCCCTCGACAATGAGCAGTTCTTC.

The chain uses TRBV7-2 and TRBJ1-1; the D gene is possibly TRBD1 (5 bases). CDR1 and CDR2 (germline): SGHTA, FQGNSA. The V gene lost 0 bases and the J gene lost 7 bases, with 15 bases spanning the gap. The CDR3 runs 15 residues. The CDR3 nucleotides are TGTGCCAGCAGCTTAGCGGACGGAGGGGTGAGTGAAGCTTTCTTT. Protein product: CASSLADGGVSEAFF.

The chain has TRBV7-3 and TRBJ2-1; 9 bases align to TRBD1. This CDR3 contains 17 residues. V lost 8 bases, J lost 10 bases, and 21 bases stayed unmatched. Germline CDR1 is SGHTA and CDR2 is FQGTGA. CDR3 amino acids: CASPCRTRDRVSREQFF. In DNA, the CDR3 is TGTGCCAGCCCTTGCCGAACCCGGGACAGGGTAAGTAGGGAGCAGTTCTTC.

The chain links TRBV3-1 (or the pseudogene TRBV3-2) to TRBJ2-7; 9 bases agree with TRBD2. Germline CDR1 LGHDT, CDR2 YNNKEL (reference sequence). J was trimmed by 6 bases and V by 2 bases; bases with no gene match: 2. The CDR3 consists of 13 residues. The CDR3 nucleotides are TGTGCCAGCAGCCAACTAGCGGGAAGCGAGCAGTACTTC. Amino acid sequence: CASSQLAGSEQYF.

The V gene is TRBV6-5, the J gene TRBJ2-2, with a possible D match to TRBD1 (5 bases). This CDR3 is built from 15 residues. CDR1 MNHEY and CDR2 SVGAGI come from the germline V gene. V gave up 6 bases and J gave up 3 bases, with 14 bases separating them. CDR3 bases: TGTGCCAGCAGATACGACAGTTTGGACACCGGGGAGCTGTTTTTT. Protein sequence: CASRYDSLDTGELFF.

This chain joins TRBV7-8 and TRBJ1-5; 11 nucleotides align to TRBD1. This CDR3 region has 15 residues. V shed 0 bases, J shed 10 bases, and the junction held 5 bases outside the gene matches. Germline V gene data show CDR1 as SGHVS and CDR2 as FQNEAQ. CDR3 amino acids: CASSLAGTGGSPQHF. The CDR3 bases are TGTGCCAGCAGCTTAGCGGGGACAGGGGGATCACCCCAGCATTTT.

This chain connects TRBV6-5 to TRBJ2-7, with 7 bases aligning to TRBD1. The CDR3 is made up of 13 amino acids. In germline, CDR1 is MNHEY, CDR2 SVGAGI. V dropped 6 bases and J dropped 3; count of bases not matched to a gene: 5. CDR3 DNA: TGTGCCAGCAGCGACAGGGATATCTACGAGCAGTACTTC. Its protein product is CASSDRDIYEQYF.

The chain employs TRBV12-3 or TRBV12-4 and TRBJ2-7; D is perhaps TRBD1 (6 bases). This CDR3 has 12 amino acids. V lost 4 bases to trimming and J lost 7 bases, with 11 bases between them. CDR3 in amino acids: CASSSTGLEQYF. The DNA for the CDR3 is TGTGCCAGCAGTTCGACAGGTCTGGAGCAGTACTTC.

The rearrangement joins TRBV11-2 to TRBJ1-5; D unresolved. V lost 1 base, J lost 3 bases, and 13 bases lay in between. The germline CDR1 and CDR2 sequences are SGHAT and FQNNGV. The CDR3 is made up of 16 amino acids. The CDR3 is CASSLGRSGSNQPQHF. The CDR3 coding sequence is TGTGCCAGCAGCTTAGGGAGGTCGGGGTCCAATCAGCCCCAGCATTTT.

The V and J genes are TRBV5-1 and TRBJ2-7; the match to TRBD2 covers 12 bases. Germline-derived CDR1 and CDR2 are SGHRS and YFSETQ. The CDR3 runs 15 residues. The V segment lost 1 base and the J segment 4 bases; nucleotides outside the gene matches: 3. The CDR3 DNA follows: TGCGCCAGCAGCTTGTCTAGCGGGAGGGCGTACGAGCAGTACTTC. It yields the protein CASSLSSGRAYEQYF.

This clone was seen many times. The chain links TRBV2 to TRBJ1-1; weak D call: TRBD1 (5 bases). The CDR3 spans 14 residues. Germline loops: CDR1 SNHLY, CDR2 FYNNEI. V lost 4 bases and J lost 3, with 12 bases in between. CDR3 coding DNA: TGTGCCAGCAGTGGACAGTTAGGATACACTGAAGCTTTCTTT. It specifies CASSGQLGYTEAFF.

The genes are TRBV27 and TRBJ2-5, with 7 bases that match TRBD1. J gave up 1 base and V 6 bases, and 8 bases lay outside the gene matches. This CDR3 is 15 amino acids long. Per the germline V gene, CDR1 is MNHEY and CDR2 is SMNVEV (reference sequence). The CDR3 sequence is CASSPIRDSQETQYF. DNA of the CDR3: TGTGCCAGCAGCCCCATCCGGGACAGCCAAGAGACCCAGTACTTC.